This T cell receptor (beta chain) was observed in a study of T cells in Graves' hyperthyroidism and ophthalmopathy. The investigators amplified TCR beta CDR3 regions from RNA transcripts. RT-PCR in the first round (using the HTBI primer set) targeted the TCR CDR3. TCRdb reprocessed the multiplex PCR reads via MiXCR and lists one record per CDR3 protein. This table has 640,000 or so distinct CDR3 sequences, 14% to 15% appearing once. Under 3 months was the duration of disease in ophthalmopathy patients, who also had a Clinical Activity Score of at least 3 and a NOSPECS grade of at least 4. Lactation, pregnancy, other autoimmune disease or uncontrolled infection excluded patients. This clonotype was recorded many times. The material sequenced was blood. The sequence derives from a middle-aged woman with Graves' ophthalmopathy.

CDR3 DNA sequence: TGCGCCAGCCAACCGGGACTAGCGGAGAGAACCTACGAGCAGTACTTC. Its protein product is CASQPGLAERTYEQYF. The chain uses TRBV5-1 and TRBJ2-7; 11 bases align to TRBD2. V shed 7 bases, J shed 2 bases, and the junction held 11 bases outside the gene matches. Germline CDR1 SGHRS, CDR2 YFSETQ. This CDR3 region has 16 residues.